This T cell receptor beta chain was sequenced in a study of regulatory T cells in long-lasting Graves disease. Study results and limitations: A greater number of public clonotypes (approximately 2,500) was shared by persistent patients than by new patients (over 900).

CDR3 regions were amplified by Arm-PCR using iRepertoire HTBI primers to build TCR beta libraries. MiXCR, applied by TCRdb to the multiplex PCR reads, yields one record per CDR3 protein. The sample consists of some 440,000 distinct CDR3 sequences, less than 25% of them appearing once. The V end was cut by 2 bases, the J end by 4 bases, with 8 bases between. Per the germline V gene, CDR1 is WSHSY and CDR2 is SAAADI. CDR3 length: 13 residues. Specified time point: persistent/refractory GD, antithyroid drugs over 5 years with positive TRAb. Isolated PBMC RNA provided the starting material for the TCR library. The table lists this clonotype with a few counts. Antigen specificity is unknown.

Here the sequenced sample was peripheral blood mononuclear cells (PBMCs), taken when the disease was refractory, from a patient treated with antithyroid drugs. The clonotype was recovered from a female donor with Graves disease. The rearrangement uses TRBV10-2 and TRBJ1-1; D is unclear. CDR3 coding DNA: TGCGCCAGCAGTGAGAAGGGTGCCACTGAAGCTTTCTTT. This encodes CASSEKGATEAFF.